Listed below are T cell receptor beta chains from one sample, sequenced in a study of cytomegalovirus exposure and HLA in healthy donors. This table comes from immunoSEQ multiplex PCR, and its TCRdb copy is limited to in-frame clones, with some not included. The sample consists of about 170,000 clones, more than 70% of them appearing once. Material: PBMCs. These receptors all stem from a woman aged 45-60 years in good health and CMV-seropositive. The CDR3 runs from the conserved cysteine through the conserved F or W. A D gene is named only where the DNA matches it firmly. Clone size appears in some rows only: once, few, many, or a class for an expanded clone.

clone size | CDR3 length | J gene | D gene | V gene | CDR3 protein
- | 15 | TRBJ2-2 | TRBD2 | TRBV5-5 | CASSLRRGGTGELFF
- | 17 | TRBJ1-1 | TRBD1 | TRBV10-1 | CASSVRVCETGVFQAFF
few | 13 | TRBJ2-1 | - | TRBV4-3 | CASSRVVHNEQFF
- | 14 | TRBJ2-6 | - | TRBV4-2 | CASSPLSGANVLTF
- | 16 | TRBJ2-2 | - | TRBV10-3 | CAISVQGTVGTGELFF
- | 17 | TRBJ1-2 | - | TRBV4-1 | CASSRFISGGANYGYTF
- | 14 | TRBJ1-1 | TRBD1 | TRBV10-3 | CAISSGTANTEAFF
- | 14 | TRBJ2-5 | TRBD2 | TRBV9 | CASSARGGRETQYF
- | 16 | TRBJ1-2 | - | TRBV6-5 | CASSYSRQPRGYGYTF
- | 12 | TRBJ2-7 | - | TRBV5-1 | CASSFGSGEQYF
- | 15 | TRBJ2-1 | TRBD2 | TRBV4-2 | CASSPGLAGGGEQFF
few | 13 | TRBJ1-5 | - | TRBV7-9 | CSSSFGINQPQHF
few | 13 | TRBJ1-2 | - | TRBV4-3 | CASSQYVNYGYTF
- | 16 | TRBJ1-1 | TRBD1 | TRBV7-9 | CASSPGTGVMNTEAFF
once | 15 | TRBJ1-1 | TRBD1 | TRBV9 | CASSVTPGGNTEAFF
- | 16 | TRBJ1-2 | TRBD1 | TRBV29-1 | CSVSRGTGPLGYGYTF
- | 15 | TRBJ1-2 | - | TRBV27 | CASSFVAEAPHGYTF